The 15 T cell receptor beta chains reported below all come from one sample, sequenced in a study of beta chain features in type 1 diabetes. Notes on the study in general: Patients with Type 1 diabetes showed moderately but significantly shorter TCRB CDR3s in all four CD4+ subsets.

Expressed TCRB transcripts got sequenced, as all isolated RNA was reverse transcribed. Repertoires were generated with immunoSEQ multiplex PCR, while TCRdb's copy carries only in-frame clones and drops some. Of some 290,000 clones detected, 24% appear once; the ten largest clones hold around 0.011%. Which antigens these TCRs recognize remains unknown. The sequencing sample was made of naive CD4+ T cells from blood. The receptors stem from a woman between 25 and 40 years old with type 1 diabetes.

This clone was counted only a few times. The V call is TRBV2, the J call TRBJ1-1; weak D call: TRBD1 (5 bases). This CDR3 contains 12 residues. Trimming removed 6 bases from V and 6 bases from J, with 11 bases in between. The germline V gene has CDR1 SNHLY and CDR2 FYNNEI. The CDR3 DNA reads TGTGCCAGCAGATATTCAGGGTCTGAAGCTTTCTTT. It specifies CASRYSGSEAFF.

Here the CDR3 reads CSVVPAAGGRTDTQYF. Here the CDR3 DNA reads TGCAGCGTTGTACCTGCCGCCGGCGGTCGCACAGATACGCAGTATTTT. The rearrangement joins TRBV29-1 to TRBJ2-3; D is uncertain. CDR1 and CDR2 from the germline V gene are SQVTM and ANQGSEA. The CDR3 is made up of 16 amino acids. V lost 4 bases and J 1 base, leaving 18 bases between the germline ends.

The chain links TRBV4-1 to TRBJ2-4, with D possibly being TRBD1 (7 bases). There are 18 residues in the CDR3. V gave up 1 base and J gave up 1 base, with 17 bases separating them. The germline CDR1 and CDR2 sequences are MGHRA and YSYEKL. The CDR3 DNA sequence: TGCGCCAGCAGCCAAGGCACAGGGGCCGGGGGTGCCAAAAACATTCAGTACTTC. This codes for CASSQGTGAGGAKNIQYF.

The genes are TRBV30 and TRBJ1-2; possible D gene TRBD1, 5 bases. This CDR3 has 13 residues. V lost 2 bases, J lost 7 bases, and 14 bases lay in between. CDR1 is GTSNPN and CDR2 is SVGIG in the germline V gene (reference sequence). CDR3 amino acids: CAWSRRQGFGYTF. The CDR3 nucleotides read TGTGCCTGGAGTCGTCGCCAGGGATTTGGCTACACCTTC. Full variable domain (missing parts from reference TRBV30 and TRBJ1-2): SQTIHQWPATLVQPVGSPLSLECTVEGTSNPNLYWYRQAAGRGLQLLFYSVGIGQISSEVPQNLSASRPQDRQFILSSKKLLLSDSGFYLCAWSRRQGFGYTFGSGTRLTVV.

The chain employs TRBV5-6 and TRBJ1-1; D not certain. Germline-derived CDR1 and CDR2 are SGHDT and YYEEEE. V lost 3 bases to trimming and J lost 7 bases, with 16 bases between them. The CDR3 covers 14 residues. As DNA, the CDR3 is TGTGCCAGCAGCTCCCCCCCGGGGATTGATGAAGCTTTCTTT. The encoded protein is CASSSPPGIDEAFF.

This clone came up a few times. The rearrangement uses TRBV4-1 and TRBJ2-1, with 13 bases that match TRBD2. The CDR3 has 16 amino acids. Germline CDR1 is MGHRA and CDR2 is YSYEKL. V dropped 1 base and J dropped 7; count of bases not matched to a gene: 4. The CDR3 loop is CASSQGWTSGSNEQFF. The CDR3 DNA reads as TGCGCCAGCAGCCAAGGTTGGACTAGCGGGAGTAATGAGCAGTTCTTC.

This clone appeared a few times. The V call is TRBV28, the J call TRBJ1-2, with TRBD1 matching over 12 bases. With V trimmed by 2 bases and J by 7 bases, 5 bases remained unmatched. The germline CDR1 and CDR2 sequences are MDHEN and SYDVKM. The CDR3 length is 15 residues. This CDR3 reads CASSLGTGGVGGYTF. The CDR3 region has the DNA TGTGCCAGCAGTTTAGGGACAGGGGGCGTTGGTGGCTACACCTTC.

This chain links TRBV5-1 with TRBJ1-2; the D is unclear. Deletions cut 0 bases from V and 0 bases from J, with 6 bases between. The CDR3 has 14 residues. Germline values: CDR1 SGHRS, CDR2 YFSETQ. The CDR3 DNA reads TGCGCCAGCAGCTTGGACGGTTCTAACTATGGCTACACCTTC. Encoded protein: CASSLDGSNYGYTF.

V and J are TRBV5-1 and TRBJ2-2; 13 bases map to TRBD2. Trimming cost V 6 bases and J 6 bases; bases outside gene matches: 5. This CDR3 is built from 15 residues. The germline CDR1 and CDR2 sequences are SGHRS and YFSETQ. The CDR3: CASTPGLAGAGELFF. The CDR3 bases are TGCGCCAGCACCCCAGGACTAGCGGGAGCCGGGGAGCTGTTTTTT.

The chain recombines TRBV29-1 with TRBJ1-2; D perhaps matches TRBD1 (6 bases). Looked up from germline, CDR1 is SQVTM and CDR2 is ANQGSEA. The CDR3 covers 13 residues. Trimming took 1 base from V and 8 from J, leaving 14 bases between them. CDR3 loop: CSVEVRGRPGYTF. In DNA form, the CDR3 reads TGCAGCGTTGAAGTGCGGGGGCGGCCGGGCTACACCTTC.

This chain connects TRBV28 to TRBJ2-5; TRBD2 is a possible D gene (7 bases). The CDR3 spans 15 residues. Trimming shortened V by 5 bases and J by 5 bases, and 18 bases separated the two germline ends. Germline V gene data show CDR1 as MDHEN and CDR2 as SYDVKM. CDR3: CASSRPGAGEETQYF. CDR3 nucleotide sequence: TGTGCCAGCAGTCGCCCGGGGGCGGGAGAGGAGACCCAGTACTTC.

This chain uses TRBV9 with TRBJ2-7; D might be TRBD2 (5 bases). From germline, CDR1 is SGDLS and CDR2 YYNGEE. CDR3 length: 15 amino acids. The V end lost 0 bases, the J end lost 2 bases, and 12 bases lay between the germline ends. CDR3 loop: CASSVEVGVAYEQYF. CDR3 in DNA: TGTGCCAGCAGCGTAGAGGTGGGAGTGGCCTACGAGCAGTACTTC.

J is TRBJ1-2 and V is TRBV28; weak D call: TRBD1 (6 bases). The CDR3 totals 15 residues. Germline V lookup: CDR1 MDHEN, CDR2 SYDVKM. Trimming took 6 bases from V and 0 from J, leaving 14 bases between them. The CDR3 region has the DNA TGTGCCAGCAGGAGGACAGTTCACACTAACTATGGCTACACCTTC. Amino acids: CASRRTVHTNYGYTF.

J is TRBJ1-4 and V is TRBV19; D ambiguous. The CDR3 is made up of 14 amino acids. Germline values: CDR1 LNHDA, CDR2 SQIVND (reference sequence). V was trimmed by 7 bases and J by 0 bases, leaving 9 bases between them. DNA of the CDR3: TGTGCCAGTACTCGGAGGGCAACTAATGAAAAACTGTTTTTT. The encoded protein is CASTRRATNEKLFF. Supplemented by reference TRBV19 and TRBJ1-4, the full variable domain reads DGGITQSPKYLFRKEGQNVTLSCEQNLNHDAMYWYRQDPGQGLRLIYYSQIVNDFQKGDIAEGYSVSREKKESFPLTVTSAQKNPTAFYLCASTRRATNEKLFFGSGTQLSVL.

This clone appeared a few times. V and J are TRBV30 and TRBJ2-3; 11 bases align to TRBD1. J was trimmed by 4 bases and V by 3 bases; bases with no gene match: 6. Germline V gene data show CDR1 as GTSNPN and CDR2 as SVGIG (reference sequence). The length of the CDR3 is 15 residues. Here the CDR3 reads CAWSDRDRGADTQYF. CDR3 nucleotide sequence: TGTGCCTGGAGCGACCGGGACAGGGGGGCAGATACGCAGTATTTT.